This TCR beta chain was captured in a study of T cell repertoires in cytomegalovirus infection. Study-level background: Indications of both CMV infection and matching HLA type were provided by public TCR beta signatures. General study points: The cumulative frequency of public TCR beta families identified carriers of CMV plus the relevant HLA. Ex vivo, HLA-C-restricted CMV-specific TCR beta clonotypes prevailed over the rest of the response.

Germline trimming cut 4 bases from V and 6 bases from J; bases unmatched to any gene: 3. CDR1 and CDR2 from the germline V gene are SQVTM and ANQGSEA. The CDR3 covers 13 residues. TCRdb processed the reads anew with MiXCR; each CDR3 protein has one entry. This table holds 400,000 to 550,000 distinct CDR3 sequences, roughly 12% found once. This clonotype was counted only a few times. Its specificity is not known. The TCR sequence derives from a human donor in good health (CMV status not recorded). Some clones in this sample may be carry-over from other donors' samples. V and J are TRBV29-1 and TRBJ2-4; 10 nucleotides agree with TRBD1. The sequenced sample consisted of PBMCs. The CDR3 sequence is CSVGQGAGNIQYF. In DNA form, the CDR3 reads TGCAGCGTTGGACAGGGGGCCGGAAACATTCAGTACTTC.